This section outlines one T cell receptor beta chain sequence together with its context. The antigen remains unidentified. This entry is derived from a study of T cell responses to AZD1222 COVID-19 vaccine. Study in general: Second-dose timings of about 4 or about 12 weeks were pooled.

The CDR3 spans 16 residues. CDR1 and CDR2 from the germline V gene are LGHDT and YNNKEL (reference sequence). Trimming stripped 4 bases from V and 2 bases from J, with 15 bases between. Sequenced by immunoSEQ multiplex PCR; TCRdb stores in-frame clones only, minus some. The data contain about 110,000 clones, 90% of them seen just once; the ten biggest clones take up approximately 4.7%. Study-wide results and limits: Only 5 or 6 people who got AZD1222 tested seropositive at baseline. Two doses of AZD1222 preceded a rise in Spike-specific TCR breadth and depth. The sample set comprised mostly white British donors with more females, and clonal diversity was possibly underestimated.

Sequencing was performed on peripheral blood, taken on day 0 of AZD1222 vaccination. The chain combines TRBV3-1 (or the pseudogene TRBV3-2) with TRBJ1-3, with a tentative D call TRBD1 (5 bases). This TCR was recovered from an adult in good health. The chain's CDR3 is CASSPRRGEAGNTIYF. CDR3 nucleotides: TGTGCCAGCAGCCCCAGACGAGGGGAGGCTGGAAACACCATATATTTT.